These 9 T cell receptor beta chains were all obtained from the same sample, sequenced in a study of cytomegalovirus exposure and HLA in healthy donors. Amplification used 60 Vbeta primers and 13 Jbeta primers. Here immunoSEQ multiplex PCR was the method, and the copy in TCRdb shows in-frame clones only, minus some. The top ten clones hold about 1.6% of a sample with about 130,000 clones, 65% to 80% of them seen once. What was sequenced was PBMCs. Source of these receptors: a woman aged 18-29 years in good health and CMV-seronegative.

The chain couples TRBV5-1 to TRBJ1-2, with D tentatively TRBD1 (6 bases). Trimming removed 0 bases from V and 8 bases from J, with 14 bases in between. The CDR3 runs to 14 residues. Germline lookup yields CDR1 SGHRS and CDR2 YFSETQ. CDR3 DNA sequence: TGCGCCAGCAGCTTGGACAGGGAGAAGTGGGGCTACACCTTC. Its protein is CASSLDREKWGYTF.

The chain joins TRBV30 to TRBJ1-1; no reliable D call. The CDR3 totals 15 residues. The V gene lost 0 bases and the J gene lost 1 base, with 12 bases spanning the gap. The germline CDR1 and CDR2 sequences are GTSNPN and SVGIG (reference sequence). The CDR3 region is CAWSVLGRPNTEAFF. The DNA for the CDR3 is TGTGCCTGGAGTGTACTTGGGCGTCCGAACACTGAAGCTTTCTTT.

The genes are TRBV2 and TRBJ2-7, with 9 bases lining up with TRBD2. The CDR3 spans 13 residues. CDR1 is SNHLY and CDR2 is FYNNEI in the germline V gene. V shed 8 bases, J shed 4 bases, and the junction held 6 bases outside the gene matches. CDR3 bases: TGTGCCAGCCGCCGACTAGCGGATTACGAGCAGTACTTC. Translated, it gives CASRRLADYEQYF.

The chain is built from TRBV18 and TRBJ1-1; no definite D call. Per the germline V gene, CDR1 is KGHSH and CDR2 is LQKENI. Trimming took 5 bases from V and 3 from J, leaving 10 bases between them. The CDR3 totals 13 residues. The CDR3 DNA follows: TGTGCCAGCTCAGGGGAGTCCGACACTGAAGCTTTCTTT. It specifies CASSGESDTEAFF.

The chain employs TRBV6-1 and TRBJ1-2; TRBD1 aligns across 9 bases. Germline V gene data show CDR1 as MNHNS and CDR2 as SASEGT. Germline trimming cut 6 bases from V and 4 bases from J; bases unmatched to any gene: 15. The CDR3 length is 17 residues. CDR3 sequence (DNA): TGTGCCAGCAGGGAACCGAGGACAGGGGTAAGGTCCTATGGCTACACCTTC. Protein product: CASREPRTGVRSYGYTF.

The V gene is TRBV15, the J gene TRBJ2-1; D is ambiguous. With 4 bases removed from V and 9 bases from J, the gap between germline ends came to 13 bases. Germline CDR1 is LNHNV and CDR2 is YYDKDF (reference sequence). CDR3 length: 13 residues. CDR3 residues: CATSTQLRSEQFF. In DNA form, the CDR3 reads TGTGCCACCAGCACTCAACTAAGGAGTGAGCAGTTCTTC.

The genes are TRBV7-6 and TRBJ2-5; tentative D call: TRBD1 (6 bases). V shed 1 base and J shed 2 bases, with 11 bases lying between them. The CDR3 is made up of 15 amino acids. Germline CDR1 and CDR2: SGHVS and FNYEAQ. CDR3: CASSLVWGRQETQYF. The CDR3 nucleotides are TGTGCCAGCAGCTTAGTGTGGGGGCGGCAAGAGACCCAGTACTTC.

The chain carries TRBV30 and TRBJ2-1; 10 nucleotides match TRBD1. The germline V gene encodes CDR1 GTSNPN and CDR2 SVGIG (reference sequence). This CDR3 is 14 amino acids long. J was trimmed by 6 bases and V by 5 bases; bases with no gene match: 7. CDR3 residues: CAWWSGTGVNEQFF. In nucleotides, the CDR3 is TGTGCCTGGTGGTCCGGGACAGGGGTCAATGAGCAGTTCTTC. The full variable domain, its missing parts supplied by reference TRBV30 and TRBJ2-1, is SQTIHQWPATLVQPVGSPLSLECTVEGTSNPNLYWYRQAAGRGLQLLFYSVGIGQISSEVPQNLSASRPQDRQFILSSKKLLLSDSGFYLCAWWSGTGVNEQFFGPGTRLTVL.

A few counts support this clone. This rearrangement joins TRBV11-2 to TRBJ2-7; 9 nucleotides line up with TRBD2. Looked up from germline, CDR1 is SGHAT and CDR2 is FQNNGV. V was pared by 1 base and J by 6 bases, with 4 bases of the junction left unmatched. The CDR3 is made up of 14 amino acids. The CDR3 sequence: CASSLVGTSSEQYF. CDR3 coding DNA: TGTGCCAGCAGCTTAGTTGGGACTAGCAGCGAGCAGTACTTC. The full variable domain, its missing parts supplied by reference TRBV11-2 and TRBJ2-7, is EAGVAQSPRYKIIEKRQSVAFWCNPISGHATLYWYQQILGQGPKLLIQFQNNGVVDDSQLPKDRFSAERLKGVDSTLKIQPAKLEDSAVYLCASSLVGTSSEQYFGPGTRLTVT.